These T cell receptor beta chains were read from a single sample in a study of T-cell memory formation after mild COVID-19. One entry per CDR3 protein results from TCRdb running MiXCR on the 5' RACE reads. The sample includes approximately 410,000 distinct CDR3 sequences, less than 25% of them seen just once. The sequenced sample was PBMCs or a T cell subset sorted from them (not recorded which). All receptors derive from an adult woman who had mild COVID-19 (a few samples of this study predate the infection). Cell type and time point are not known. Each CDR3 is given with its conserved first and last residue. D genes are given only for firm matches. The size of a clone is reported for some rows only, either as once, few or many, or as a class for expanded clones.

clone_size j_call d_call v_call cdr3_aa cdr3_nt
NA TRBJ1-1 NA TRBV12-3/TRBV12-4 CASSQRGEAFF TGTGCCAGCAGCCAACGGGGGGAAGCTTTCTTT
NA TRBJ2-5 NA TRBV7-3 CASSSDGGGGETQYF TGTGCCAGCAGCTCCGACGGTGGAGGGGGGGAGACCCAGTACTTC
NA TRBJ1-2 NA TRBV2 CASSETTIYGYTF TGTGCCAGCAGTGAGACTACAATCTATGGCTACACCTTC
few TRBJ1-1 TRBD1 TRBV29-1 CSAKTGVTEAFF TGCAGCGCAAAGACAGGGGTGACTGAAGCTTTCTTT
many TRBJ2-7 TRBD2 TRBV29-1 CSVQHLTSAEQYF TGCAGCGTCCAACACCTGACTAGCGCCGAGCAGTACTTC
NA TRBJ1-2 NA TRBV20-1 CSPTKNYGYTF TGCAGTCCAACTAAGAACTATGGCTACACCTTC
NA TRBJ1-4 NA TRBV2 CASSPSGGNEKLFF TGTGCCAGCAGTCCATCGGGGGGGAATGAAAAACTGTTTTTT
NA TRBJ2-5 NA TRBV18 CASSPLQGPQETQYF TGTGCCAGCTCACCACTCCAGGGTCCCCAAGAGACCCAGTACTTC
few TRBJ2-3 TRBD1 TRBV6-2/TRBV6-3 CASSTRGQGTDTQYF TGTGCCAGCAGTACCCGGGGACAGGGCACAGATACGCAGTATTTT
NA TRBJ2-7 TRBD1 TRBV7-8 CASSLQGAGEQYF TGTGCCAGCAGCTTACAGGGGGCCGGCGAGCAGTACTTC
few TRBJ1-2 NA TRBV6-5 CASSYSTGGGANGYTF TGTGCCAGCAGTTACTCGACGGGAGGGGGGGCCAATGGCTACACCTTC
few TRBJ2-3 NA TRBV6-5 CASSYQVQGLAGPDTQYF TGTGCCAGCAGTTACCAAGTACAAGGGCTTGCGGGGCCAGATACGCAGTATTTT
NA TRBJ1-5 NA TRBV2 CASSEYRRNQPQHF TGTGCCAGCAGTGAATACCGACGGAACCAGCCCCAGCATTTT
NA TRBJ2-2 TRBD1 TRBV5-1 CASRTQGTGANTGELFF TGCGCCAGCAGAACGCAGGGGACAGGAGCGAACACCGGGGAGCTGTTTTTT
few TRBJ2-1 TRBD2 TRBV11-3 CASSLDERTRGSYNEQFF TGTGCCAGCAGCTTAGACGAAAGGACTAGGGGCTCCTACAATGAGCAGTTCTTC
few TRBJ1-1 NA TRBV7-2 CASNPTAYTEAFF TGTGCCAGCAACCCGACAGCTTACACTGAAGCTTTCTTT
NA TRBJ2-1 TRBD2 TRBV5-1 CASSFGRLAGGEQFF TGCGCCAGCAGCTTCGGGAGACTAGCGGGGGGAGAGCAGTTCTTC
NA TRBJ1-6 NA TRBV4-3 CASSQDKAYNSPLHF TGCGCCAGCAGCCAAGATAAGGCCTATAATTCACCCCTCCACTTT
NA TRBJ2-1 NA TRBV5-6 CASSPKSHRSVFKNEQFF TGTGCCAGCAGCCCCAAATCTCACAGGTCCGTTTTTAAAAATGAGCAGTTCTTC
few TRBJ2-5 NA TRBV24-1 CATSDLQGRQETQYF TGTGCCACCAGTGATTTGCAGGGGCGACAAGAGACCCAGTACTTC
few TRBJ2-1 TRBD2 TRBV10-3 CAIRPGLARDEQFF TGTGCCATCAGGCCGGGACTAGCGAGAGATGAGCAGTTCTTC
NA TRBJ2-7 NA TRBV7-9 CASSPIGTYEQYF TGTGCCAGCAGCCCCATAGGGACCTACGAGCAGTACTTC
NA TRBJ1-2 NA TRBV6-5 CASSDPRRTYGYTF TGTGCCAGCAGCGACCCTCGGAGGACCTATGGCTACACCTTC
NA TRBJ2-5 TRBD2 TRBV27 CASSLLAGGPLETQYF TGTGCCAGCAGTTTATTGGCGGGAGGGCCTCTGGAGACCCAGTACTTC
NA TRBJ1-4 NA TRBV7-9 CASSPREGDEKLFF TGTGCCAGCAGTCCCAGGGAGGGAGATGAAAAACTGTTTTTT
once TRBJ1-1 NA TRBV5-1 CASSQVGRGDLGNTEAFF TGCGCCAGCAGCCAGGTGGGGAGGGGGGACCTGGGGAACACTGAAGCTTTCTTT
NA TRBJ1-2 NA TRBV5-1 CASRETRANYGYTF TGCGCCAGCAGAGAGACCAGAGCTAACTATGGCTACACCTTC
NA TRBJ2-6 NA TRBV6-5 CASSYSDWTGANVLTF TGTGCCAGCAGTTACTCCGACTGGACAGGGGCCAACGTCCTGACTTTC
many TRBJ2-2 NA TRBV12-3/TRBV12-4 CASRSGAGELFF TGTGCCAGCAGATCCGGGGCCGGGGAGCTGTTTTTT
NA TRBJ1-1 TRBD1 TRBV11-2 CASSRLDRVRTEAFF TGTGCCAGCAGCCGCCTGGACAGGGTCCGCACTGAAGCTTTCTTT
NA TRBJ2-5 TRBD2 TRBV7-8 CASTNRRASGLQETQYF TGTGCCAGCACCAACCGCCGGGCTAGCGGTCTCCAAGAGACCCAGTACTTC
few TRBJ2-2 NA TRBV18 CASSPENTGELFF TGTGCCAGCTCACCAGAGAACACCGGGGAGCTGTTTTTT
NA TRBJ2-2 TRBD1 TRBV3-1 CASSPGTVSTGELFF TGTGCCAGCAGCCCCGGGACAGTCAGCACCGGGGAGCTGTTTTTT
NA TRBJ1-2 TRBD1 TRBV29-1 CSVGTGGMRGYTF TGCAGCGTGGGGACAGGGGGCATGCGAGGCTACACCTTC
many TRBJ2-1 NA TRBV9 CASSVGTLSYNEQFF TGTGCCAGCAGCGTAGGGACTCTCTCCTACAATGAGCAGTTCTTC
NA TRBJ1-1 NA TRBV4-2 CASSRLGVQANTEAFF TGTGCCAGCAGCAGACTAGGGGTCCAGGCGAACACTGAAGCTTTCTTT
NA TRBJ2-2 NA TRBV4-2 CASSQARGRTGELFF TGTGCCAGCAGCCAAGCGCGAGGACGCACCGGGGAGCTGTTTTTT
NA TRBJ1-2 NA TRBV3-1 CASSQRGAGYTF TGTGCCAGCAGCCAAAGAGGAGCTGGCTACACCTTC
NA TRBJ2-7 TRBD2 TRBV7-3 CASSPERGRQQYF TGTGCCAGCAGCCCGGAGCGGGGTAGGCAGCAGTACTTC
few TRBJ2-7 NA TRBV6-5 CASSYSNQGTREQYF TGTGCCAGCAGTTACTCGAATCAGGGAACGAGGGAGCAGTACTTC